This TCR beta chain came from a study of a mutant IDH1 vaccine in newly diagnosed glioma. Described time point: baseline, week 1 (first vaccination visit). Treatment of the sample: pre-vaccination baseline after standard-of-care therapy. This clone appeared once. J gave up 2 bases and V 4 bases, and 8 bases lay outside the gene matches. The CDR3 length is 16 residues. From germline, CDR1 is MDHEN and CDR2 SYDVKM. Assay: immunoSEQ multiplex PCR; the TCRdb copy retains only in-frame clones and omits some. Of 80,000 to 100,000 clones listed, just under 80% are singletons. The TCR was taken from a man aged 35 to 55 with glioma. The sample here was PBMCs, taken from a glioma patient treated with radiotherapy, temozolomide or both. The chain combines TRBV28 with TRBJ2-3, with 8 bases lining up with TRBD1. CDR3 amino acids: CASSSLPGGHTDTQYF. Here the CDR3 DNA reads TGTGCCAGCAGTTCCCTGCCAGGGGGCCACACAGATACGCAGTATTTT.